This TCR beta chain derives from a study of siplizumab effects on memory and regulatory T cells. Study-wide results and caveats: Proliferating Tregs taken from siplizumab cultures were not shown to have a confirmed suppressive function. It seemed that naive T cells were more diverse than memory cells and were major contributors to the alloresponse.

As for this clone: Its antigen remains unidentified.

TCRdb's table, derived via immunoSEQ multiplex PCR, lists solely in-frame clones and lacks some. This sample has 99,000 or so clones, with 85% to 95% found just once. The TCR originated in a human donor in good health. The source material was non-Treg CD4+ T cells sorted from blood.

This CDR3 reads CASSPSGQGKNEQFF. The CDR3 DNA follows: TGTGCCAGCAGCCCGTCGGGACAGGGTAAAAATGAGCAGTTCTTC. The rearrangement joins TRBV7-9 to TRBJ2-1; TRBD1 agrees at 9 bases. V dropped 5 bases and J dropped 7; count of bases not matched to a gene: 9. The germline gives CDR1 SEHNR, CDR2 FQNEAQ (reference sequence). The CDR3 spans 15 residues.